The clone carrying this TCR beta chain was found a few times. Its antigen is undetermined. One end of the junction fails to match germline, which may point to a read error. The data are from a study of T-cell memory formation after mild COVID-19. Study as a whole: Across donors, TCR clusters were largely donor specific. General study results and limits: Clones contracting over day 15 to 85 were CD4/CD8 balanced, with later expanders leaning CD4+.

The germline V gene has CDR1 SQVTM and CDR2 ANQGSEA. The CDR3 has 10 residues. MiXCR, applied by TCRdb to the 5' RACE reads, yields one record per CDR3 protein. The repertoire consists of around 300,000 distinct CDR3 sequences, with more than 13% occurring once and the leading ten covering around a fifth. This clonotype was obtained from a man in his late teens or twenties who had mild COVID-19 (a few samples of this study predate the infection). Cell type and time point are not known. The chain employs TRBV29-1 and TRBJ1-5; D not resolved. The sequenced sample consisted of PBMCs or a T cell subset sorted from them (not recorded which). Here the CDR3 reads CSIEVQPQHF. CDR3 sequence (DNA): TGCAGCATTGAGGTACAGCCCCAGCATTTT.